These T cell receptor beta chains were read from a single sample in a study of T-cell memory formation after mild COVID-19. Each CDR3 protein is one row after TCRdb ran MiXCR on the 5' RACE reads. The data show fewer than 350,000 distinct CDR3 sequences, with about 13% seen just once and 21% held by the top ten. The sequenced sample consisted of PBMCs or a T cell subset sorted from them (not recorded which). These receptor sequences come from a man younger than 30 who had mild COVID-19 (a few samples of this study predate the infection). Cell type and time point are not known. Both conserved end residues are trimmed from each CDR3. A D gene is named only where the DNA matches it firmly. Only some rows state a clone size, as once, few, many or a class for expanded clones.

length: 12
V: TRBV29-1
D: .
size: many
J: TRBJ2-3
CDR3: SVLLWEGTDTQY

length: 12
V: TRBV12-3/TRBV12-4
D: .
size: .
J: TRBJ2-5
CDR3: ASSYWEGRGTQY

length: 9
V: TRBV6-2/TRBV6-3
D: .
size: .
J: TRBJ1-2
CDR3: ASSTGYGYT

length: 9
V: TRBV6-2/TRBV6-3
D: .
size: .
J: TRBJ2-7
CDR3: ASSNHYEQY

length: 12
V: TRBV6-5
D: TRBD1
size: .
J: TRBJ1-1
CDR3: ASSYSTGVDEAF

length: 11
V: TRBV12-3/TRBV12-4
D: TRBD1
size: once
J: TRBJ2-7
CDR3: ASTRTGGYQQY

length: 13
V: TRBV12-3/TRBV12-4
D: .
size: few
J: TRBJ1-6
CDR3: ASSTGGASRSPLH

length: 11
V: TRBV7-9
D: .
size: .
J: TRBJ1-1
CDR3: ASTPPVLASAF

length: 13
V: TRBV9
D: .
size: .
J: TRBJ1-4
CDR3: ASSAVAGPNEKLF

length: 13
V: TRBV7-2
D: TRBD1
size: .
J: TRBJ1-6
CDR3: ASSRSGQRNSPLH

length: 13
V: TRBV4-1
D: .
size: .
J: TRBJ1-2
CDR3: ASSQEGRSGYGYT

length: 13
V: TRBV7-2
D: .
size: .
J: TRBJ1-1
CDR3: ASSLGLSMNTEAF

length: 14
V: TRBV7-2
D: .
size: .
J: TRBJ2-3
CDR3: ASSRAGVSRADTQY

length: 12
V: TRBV27
D: TRBD1
size: few
J: TRBJ1-1
CDR3: ASPQGGGVTEAF

length: 11
V: TRBV20-1
D: .
size: .
J: TRBJ2-3
CDR3: SARRSPKDKQY

length: 11
V: TRBV28
D: TRBD1
size: .
J: TRBJ2-1
CDR3: ASSPPRRDREF

length: 14
V: TRBV6-5
D: .
size: few
J: TRBJ1-4
CDR3: ASSEGVGKTNEKLF